Listed below are T cell receptor beta chains from one sample, sequenced in a study of blood T cell repertoires in COVID-19. Here immunoSEQ multiplex PCR was the method, and the copy in TCRdb shows in-frame clones only, minus some. Of 200,000 to 250,000 clones in the sample, approximately 86% were seen once. The sequenced sample consisted of PBMCs or T cells enriched from blood (not recorded which). The receptors were sampled from a woman in her 30s who had been exposed to COVID-19. The CDR3 runs from the conserved cysteine through the conserved F or W. The D gene is left open where the match is weak. The size of a clone is reported for some rows only, either as once, few or many, or as a class for expanded clones.

size	V	D	J	CDR3	DNA
-	TRBV24-1	-	TRBJ2-3	CATQGFPSTDTQYF	TGTGCCACCCAGGGATTCCCCTCTACAGATACGCAGTATTTT
-	TRBV12-3/TRBV12-4	-	TRBJ1-4	CASSFSSFEKLFF	TGTGCCAGCAGTTTCAGTTCTTTTGAAAAACTGTTTTTT
-	TRBV10-3	-	TRBJ1-2	CAISDSDTYGYTF	TGTGCCATCAGTGATTCAGATACCTATGGCTACACCTTC
-	TRBV2	-	TRBJ1-5	CASSEQGSPHQPQHF	TGTGCCAGCAGTGAACAGGGATCCCCACATCAGCCCCAGCATTTT
once	TRBV5-8	TRBD2	TRBJ2-7	CASSLFSGGAIAYEQYF	TGTGCCAGCAGCTTGTTTAGCGGGGGGGCCATTGCCTACGAGCAGTACTTC
-	TRBV9	-	TRBJ1-3	CASSVARQTGVATSPVSGNTIYF	TGTGCCAGCAGCGTAGCCCGTCAGACAGGAGTAGCTACGAGTCCGGTTTCTGGAAACACCATATATTTT
-	TRBV3-1/TRBV3-2	-	TRBJ1-1	CASSQGYTGNMNTEAFF	TGTGCCAGCAGCCAAGGCTATACAGGGAACATGAACACTGAAGCTTTCTTT
-	TRBV30	-	TRBJ1-6	CAWTRAGSSYNSPLHF	TGTGCCTGGACCCGAGCAGGTAGCTCCTATAATTCACCCCTCCACTTT
few	TRBV5-1	TRBD1	TRBJ2-2	CASSVGQGKAGELFF	TGCGCCAGCAGCGTGGGACAGGGGAAGGCCGGGGAGCTGTTTTTT
-	TRBV5-1	TRBD1	TRBJ2-1	CASSRGQEPYNEQFF	TGCGCCAGCAGCAGGGGACAGGAACCCTACAATGAGCAGTTCTTC
-	TRBV5-8	-	TRBJ2-1	CASSLGSGWDEQFF	TGTGCCAGCAGCTTGGGGTCAGGGTGGGATGAGCAGTTCTTC
-	TRBV3-1/TRBV3-2	TRBD1	TRBJ1-2	CASSQEGQAYGYTF	TGTGCCAGCAGCCAAGAGGGACAGGCCTATGGCTACACCTTC
-	TRBV5-1	-	TRBJ2-5	CASSLDLETQYF	TGCGCCAGCAGCTTAGACTTGGAGACCCAGTACTTC
-	TRBV3-1/TRBV3-2	TRBD1	TRBJ1-2	CASSTGEAYGYTF	TGTGCCAGCAGCACAGGGGAGGCCTATGGCTACACCTTC
-	TRBV27	-	TRBJ2-7	CASSLWQGNYEQYF	TGTGCCAGCAGTTTATGGCAGGGAAACTACGAGCAGTACTTC
once	TRBV3-1/TRBV3-2	-	TRBJ2-5	CASSQDSVEETQYF	TGTGCCAGCAGCCAAGACAGTGTGGAAGAGACCCAGTACTTC
-	TRBV5-1	-	TRBJ1-3	CASSPEGFLANTIYF	TGCGCCAGCAGCCCAGAGGGATTTCTAGCAAACACCATATATTTT
-	TRBV11-2	-	TRBJ2-1	CASSLSSDRVYNEQFF	TGTGCCAGCAGCTTATCGTCGGACAGAGTCTACAATGAGCAGTTCTTC
-	TRBV6-5	-	TRBJ2-7	CASTMGGGGREQYF	TGTGCCAGCACCATGGGGGGAGGGGGACGGGAGCAGTACTTC
-	TRBV3-1/TRBV3-2	TRBD1	TRBJ1-2	CASSQLSGRGHGYTF	TGTGCCAGCAGCCAACTTTCGGGCAGGGGGCATGGCTACACCTTC
-	TRBV20-1	-	TRBJ1-2	CSASLVLYGYTF	TGCAGTGCTAGTTTGGTACTCTATGGCTACACCTTC
-	TRBV3-1/TRBV3-2	-	TRBJ2-1	CASSQGNVNEQFF	TGTGCCAGCAGTCAGGGGAATGTGAATGAGCAGTTCTTC
-	TRBV7-3	-	TRBJ1-6	CASSRDSYNSPLHF	TGTGCCAGCAGCCGGGACTCCTATAATTCACCCCTCCACTTT
-	TRBV2	-	TRBJ2-2	CASSEGPEDGELFF	TGTGCCAGCAGTGAAGGTCCCGAGGACGGGGAGCTGTTTTTT